A selection of T cell receptor beta chains follows, all from one sample in a study of regulatory T cells in long-lasting Graves disease. TCRdb re-called the multiplex PCR reads with MiXCR, one entry per CDR3 protein. The sample holds a few hundred thousand distinct CDR3 sequences, roughly a quarter seen once. Sequenced material: peripheral blood mononuclear cells (PBMCs), taken when the disease was refractory, from a patient treated with antithyroid drugs. Receptors originate from a female donor with Graves disease. CDR3s include the opening cysteine and the closing phenylalanine or tryptophan. The D gene is left open where the match is weak. The size of a clone is reported for some rows only, either as once, few or many, or as a class for expanded clones.

DNA,CDR3,J,D,V,size
TGTGCCAGCAGCCGAACAGGGGGCGGTGAGACCCAGTACTTC,CASSRTGGGETQYF,TRBJ2-5,TRBD1,TRBV11-3,many
TGCAGTGCTGGGCAGGGGGTTGTGGAAAAACTGTTTTTT,CSAGQGVVEKLFF,TRBJ1-4,TRBD1,TRBV20-1,many
TGCAGTGCTAAGACAGGGTTGGCCACTGAAGCTTTCTTT,CSAKTGLATEAFF,TRBJ1-1,TRBD1,TRBV20-1,few
TGTGCCACCAGTGACCGGGACATACCGTTGGGCGGCTACACCTTC,CATSDRDIPLGGYTF,TRBJ1-2,-,TRBV24-1,-
TGCGCCAGCAGCCAAATGGGACAGGGGGCTTCCTACGAGCAGTACTTC,CASSQMGQGASYEQYF,TRBJ2-7,TRBD1,TRBV5-1,-
TGTGCCAGCAGCTTATATTTTGGCAGGGGAGAAACTGAAGCTTTCTTT,CASSLYFGRGETEAFF,TRBJ1-1,-,TRBV7-2,-
TGTGCCAGCAGCCGCGGAGGAATGAACTCCTACGAGCAGTACTTC,CASSRGGMNSYEQYF,TRBJ2-7,-,TRBV9,few
TGTGCCAGCAGTTCCGGGACAGATCAAGAGACCCAGTACTTC,CASSSGTDQETQYF,TRBJ2-5,TRBD1,TRBV6-5,many
TGCGCCAGCAGCCAAGTGGGGGGGGCAAGCAATCAGCCCCAGCATTTT,CASSQVGGASNQPQHF,TRBJ1-5,-,TRBV4-1,-
TGCGCCAGCAGCCAAAGCGTCGGCAATCAGCCCCAGCATTTT,CASSQSVGNQPQHF,TRBJ1-5,-,TRBV4-1,-
TGTGCCAGCAGCCAACGGGCGGGAGGTAGCTACGAGCAGTACTTC,CASSQRAGGSYEQYF,TRBJ2-7,TRBD2,TRBV7-3,many
TGTGCCATCAGTTTCGTGGGGGGCGAGCAGTACTTC,CAISFVGGEQYF,TRBJ2-7,-,TRBV10-3,-
TGTGCCAGCAGGGTCGACGGTTTAGGTGAAGCTTTCTTT,CASRVDGLGEAFF,TRBJ1-1,-,TRBV2,many
TGTGCCAGCAGTTTATGGGGTCGCCAAGGCTATCAGCCCCAGCATTTT,CASSLWGRQGYQPQHF,TRBJ1-5,-,TRBV28,-
TGCGCCAGCAGCTGGGCCGGGAGGACTGGTTCTCGCGAGCAGTACTTC,CASSWAGRTGSREQYF,TRBJ2-7,TRBD2,TRBV5-1,few
TGTGCCTGGAGTGCGACCCTCCCGACAAAATTGAACACTGAAGCTTTCTTT,CAWSATLPTKLNTEAFF,TRBJ1-1,-,TRBV30,many
TGCAGTGCTAGAGTAACTGGAAACTATGGCTACACCTTC,CSARVTGNYGYTF,TRBJ1-2,-,TRBV20-1,many
TGTGCCAGCAGCCCCAGGGGAGGTATAGGTCAGCCCCAGCATTTT,CASSPRGGIGQPQHF,TRBJ1-5,-,TRBV7-2,-
TGTGCCAGTAGTATTACTTTCGGGGCAGGGGCCTATGGCTACACCTTC,CASSITFGAGAYGYTF,TRBJ1-2,-,TRBV19,-
TGTGCCAGCAGTTATAACCAGGCGGGAGGGCCGTACGAGCAGTACTTC,CASSYNQAGGPYEQYF,TRBJ2-7,TRBD2,TRBV6-2/TRBV6-3,few
TGCAGTGCTAACCCTTCCGCAGGTAGCAATCAGCCCCAGCATTTT,CSANPSAGSNQPQHF,TRBJ1-5,-,TRBV20-1,few
TGTGCCAGCAGGGTGGACACCGGGGAGCTGTTTTTT,CASRVDTGELFF,TRBJ2-2,-,TRBV2,many
TGTGCCAGCAGCGAAAGGGGGACAGGGACTGGCTACACCTTC,CASSERGTGTGYTF,TRBJ1-2,TRBD1,TRBV3-1,few
TGTGCCAGCGCCCCGAGGGCTACCGGGGAGCTGTTTTTT,CASAPRATGELFF,TRBJ2-2,-,TRBV2,many
TGTGCCAGCAGTTTTTTGGGACAGGGGGAAAACACCATATATTTT,CASSFLGQGENTIYF,TRBJ1-3,TRBD1,TRBV28,few
TGTGCCTGGAGTACCCGATACGGCGGCTATGGCTACACCTTC,CAWSTRYGGYGYTF,TRBJ1-2,-,TRBV30,many
TGTGCCAGCACCCCGGAGGGTGTCACCGAGCAGTACTTC,CASTPEGVTEQYF,TRBJ2-7,-,TRBV7-9,-
TGTGCCAGCAGCTTTACCCGGCCGGCCGAAGCTTTCTTT,CASSFTRPAEAFF,TRBJ1-1,-,TRBV7-2,few
TGTGCCAGCAGCTTCAGCGGGTTCAATCAGCCCCAGCATTTT,CASSFSGFNQPQHF,TRBJ1-5,-,TRBV7-9,-
TGTGCCAGCAGTGAAGGGGCTAGCGGTTCCTACAATGAGCAGTTCTTC,CASSEGASGSYNEQFF,TRBJ2-1,TRBD2,TRBV6-1,many
TGCAGCGTTGAAGTTGCTGCTGGGGTCTATGGCTACACCTTC,CSVEVAAGVYGYTF,TRBJ1-2,-,TRBV29-1,many
TGCGCCAGCAGTAAGGACAGGTCGGGAGAAAAACTGTTTTTT,CASSKDRSGEKLFF,TRBJ1-4,TRBD1,TRBV5-1,many
TGCAGTGCTAGTTTGCTAGCGGGGGGATACAATGAGCAGTTCTTC,CSASLLAGGYNEQFF,TRBJ2-1,TRBD2,TRBV20-1,-
TGTGCCAGCAGGCAGGCCGGACAAGGCAATGAAAAACTGTTTTTT,CASRQAGQGNEKLFF,TRBJ1-4,-,TRBV27,-
TGCAGTGCTAGAGACGCGGGCGGGAGTAAAGATACGCAGTATTTT,CSARDAGGSKDTQYF,TRBJ2-3,TRBD2,TRBV20-1,-
TGTGCCACCAGTGATGGGGGAACCTATGGCTACACCTTC,CATSDGGTYGYTF,TRBJ1-2,-,TRBV24-1,many
TGTGCCAGCAGACCAGTCCTGGAATCCTACGAGCAGTACTTC,CASRPVLESYEQYF,TRBJ2-7,-,TRBV28,many
TGTGCCAGCAGTTACTCGATCAAAGCGGGAAACACCGGGGAGCTGTTTTTT,CASSYSIKAGNTGELFF,TRBJ2-2,TRBD2,TRBV6-2/TRBV6-3,few